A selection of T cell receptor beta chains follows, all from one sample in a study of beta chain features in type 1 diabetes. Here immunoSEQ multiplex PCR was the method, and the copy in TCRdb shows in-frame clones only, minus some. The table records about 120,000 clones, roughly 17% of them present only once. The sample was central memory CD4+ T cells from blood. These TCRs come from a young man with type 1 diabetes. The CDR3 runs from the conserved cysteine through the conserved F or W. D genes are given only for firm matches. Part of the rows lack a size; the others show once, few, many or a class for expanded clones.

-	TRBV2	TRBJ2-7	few	TGTGCCAGCAGTGAAGATAGGCGGACAGAGCAGTACTTC	CASSEDRRTEQYF
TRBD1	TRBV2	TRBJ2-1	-	TGTGCCAGCAGTTGGGACAGCGAGCAGTTCTTC	CASSWDSEQFF
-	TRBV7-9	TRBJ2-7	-	TGTGCCAGCAGCTATGCTCCTACCTACGAGCAGTACTTC	CASSYAPTYEQYF
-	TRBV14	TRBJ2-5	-	TGTGCCAGCAGCTACAGGGAGACCCAGTACTTC	CASSYRETQYF
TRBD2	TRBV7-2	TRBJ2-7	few	TGTGCCAGCAGCTTAAGTATAGCGGGTAACTACGAGCAGTACTTC	CASSLSIAGNYEQYF
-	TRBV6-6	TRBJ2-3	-	TGTGCCAGCAGCTCCCGCCCAGATACGCAGTATTTT	CASSSRPDTQYF
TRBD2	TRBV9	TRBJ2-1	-	TGTGCCAGCAGCGGGACTAGCGGGGCTTACAATGAGCAGTTCTTC	CASSGTSGAYNEQFF
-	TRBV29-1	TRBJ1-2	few	TGCAGCGTTGTCAAGACTCAACGGGGTGGCTACACCTTC	CSVVKTQRGGYTF
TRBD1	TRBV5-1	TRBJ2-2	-	TGCGCCAGCAAGCGGACAGGGGCGGGGACGCTGGCGCCCGGGGAGCTGTTTTTT	CASKRTGAGTLAPGELFF
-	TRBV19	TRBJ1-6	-	TGTGCCAGTACAGGCGGTAATTCACCCCTCCACTTT	CASTGGNSPLHF
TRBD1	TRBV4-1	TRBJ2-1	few	TGCGCCAGCAGCCAGGCACCCCCGGGACAGGGGAGTGGTGAGCAGTTCTTC	CASSQAPPGQGSGEQFF
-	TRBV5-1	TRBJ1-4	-	TGCGCCAGCAGCTTAGGCGGGGGCGCGGAGGAAAAACTGTTTTTT	CASSLGGGAEEKLFF
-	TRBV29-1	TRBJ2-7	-	TGCAGCGTTGTGGGCGTGTTAGAGCAGTACTTC	CSVVGVLEQYF
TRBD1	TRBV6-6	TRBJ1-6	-	TGTGCCAGCAGTCAGAGACAGGGACCGGGGTCACCCCTCCACTTT	CASSQRQGPGSPLHF
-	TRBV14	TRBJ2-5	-	TGTGCCAGCAGCCAAATTTCCGGGAGTTGGTCCAGGGAGACCCAGTACTTC	CASSQISGSWSRETQYF
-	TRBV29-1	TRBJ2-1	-	TGCAGCGTTGCCGACACCTACAATGAGCAGTTCTTC	CSVADTYNEQFF
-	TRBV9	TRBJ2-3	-	TGTGCCAGCAGCGTAGGTGGGGGCCCAGATACGCAGTATTTT	CASSVGGGPDTQYF
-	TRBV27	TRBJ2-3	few	TGTGCCAGCAGCTTAATTCCGGGGGATACGCAGTATTTT	CASSLIPGDTQYF
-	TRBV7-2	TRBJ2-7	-	TGTGCCAGCAGCGTCGGCCCCAGCTCCTACGAGCAGTACTTC	CASSVGPSSYEQYF
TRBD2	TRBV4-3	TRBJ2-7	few	TGCGCCAGCAGCCAATTGTACGGACGGGAGGGTGCCCAATCCGAGCAGTACTTC	CASSQLYGREGAQSEQYF
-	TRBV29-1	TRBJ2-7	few	TGCAGCGTTCTCCGACAGGAGAACTACGAGCAGTACTTC	CSVLRQENYEQYF
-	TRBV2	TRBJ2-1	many	TGTGCCAGTTCTACTGCCGAGCAGTTCTTC	CASSTAEQFF
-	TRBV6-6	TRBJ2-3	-	TGTGCCAGCAGTTACTCCAGGGGAGGCCCGGCAGATACGCAGTATTTT	CASSYSRGGPADTQYF
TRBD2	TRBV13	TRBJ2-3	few	TGTGCCAGCAGCTTAGTCGGACTAGCGGGAACTTCAGATACGCAGTATTTT	CASSLVGLAGTSDTQYF
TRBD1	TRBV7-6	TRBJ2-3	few	TGTGCCAGCAGCTTCGGGACAGGGGATATTGATACGCAGTATTTT	CASSFGTGDIDTQYF
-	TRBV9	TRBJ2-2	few	TGTGCCAGCAGCGTAGGCGGGGACACCGGGGAGCTGTTTTTT	CASSVGGDTGELFF
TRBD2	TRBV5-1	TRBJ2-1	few	TGCGCCAGCGGATTTAAGCGGGAGGGCCTTAAGGATGAGCAGTTCTTC	CASGFKREGLKDEQFF
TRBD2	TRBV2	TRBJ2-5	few	TGTGCCAGCAAAAGCGGGACTCATCAAGAGACCCAGTACTTC	CASKSGTHQETQYF
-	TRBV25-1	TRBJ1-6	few	TGTGCCAGTTCACAGGGCGGGGATTCACCCCTCCACTTT	CASSQGGDSPLHF
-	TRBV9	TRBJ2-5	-	TGTGCCAGCACCCGCCAAGAGACCCAGTACTTC	CASTRQETQYF
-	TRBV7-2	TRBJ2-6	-	TGTGCCAGCAGCTTAGTTTTCAGCCTCTCTGGGGCCAACGTCCTGACTTTC	CASSLVFSLSGANVLTF
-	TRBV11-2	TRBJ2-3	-	TGTGCCAGCAGCTTAGATCAGGTGACGCAGTATTTT	CASSLDQVTQYF
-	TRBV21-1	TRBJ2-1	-	TGTGCCAGCAGCAAAGAACTAGCGGGAGGCGCAGGTGAGCAGTTCTTC	CASSKELAGGAGEQFF
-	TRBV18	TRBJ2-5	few	TGTGCCAGCTCACCAGGAGAGACCCAGTACTTC	CASSPGETQYF
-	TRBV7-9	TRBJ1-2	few	TGTGCCAGCAGCTTAGGTTTTGATGGCTACACCTTC	CASSLGFDGYTF
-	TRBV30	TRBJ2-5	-	TGTGCCTGGAACCTGGGGGGGCTAGAGACCCAGTACTTC	CAWNLGGLETQYF
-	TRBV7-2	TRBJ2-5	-	TGTGCCAGCAGCTTCCAGGGAGGCCAAGAGACCCAGTACTTC	CASSFQGGQETQYF
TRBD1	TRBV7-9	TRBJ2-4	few	TGTGCCAGCAGCCCTGGACAGGGTAAAAACATTCAGTACTTC	CASSPGQGKNIQYF
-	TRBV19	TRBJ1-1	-	TGTGCCAGTAGAGAGACAATCAACACTGAAGCTTTCTTT	CASRETINTEAFF
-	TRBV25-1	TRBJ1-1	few	TGTGCCAGCAGATACTTAGGGGCTGAAGCTTTCTTT	CASRYLGAEAFF
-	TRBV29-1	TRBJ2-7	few	TGCAGCGTGACCCTAGCTACCTCTACCTACGAGCAGTACTTC	CSVTLATSTYEQYF
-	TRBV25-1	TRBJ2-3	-	TGTGCCAGCAGTGAATACAGGGGTGTTTCAGATACGCAGTATTTT	CASSEYRGVSDTQYF
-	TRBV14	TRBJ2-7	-	TGTGCCAGCAGCCCCCGCCAGACGTACTCCTACGAGCAGTACTTC	CASSPRQTYSYEQYF
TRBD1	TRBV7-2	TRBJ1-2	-	TGTGCCAGCAGCTTAGACTCAGGGGGAGGCTACACCTTC	CASSLDSGGGYTF
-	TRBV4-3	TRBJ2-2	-	TGCGCCAGCTCGCCCAATCTGGGGAACACCGGGGAGCTGTTTTTT	CASSPNLGNTGELFF
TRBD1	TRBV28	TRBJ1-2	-	TGTGCCAGCAGTTTAGGGGGACAGGGCAATGGCTACACCTTC	CASSLGGQGNGYTF
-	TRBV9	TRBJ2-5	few	TGTGCCAGCAGCGTATCTCTGAGTTTCGAAGAGACCCAGTACTTC	CASSVSLSFEETQYF
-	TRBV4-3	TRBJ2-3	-	TGCGCCAGCAGCCAAGAGGGGGGACAGTCCATGGCGGGTACGCAGTATTTT	CASSQEGGQSMAGTQYF
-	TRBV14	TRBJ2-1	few	TGTGCCAGCAGCCGTCAGGCCGGATACAATGAGCAGTTCTTC	CASSRQAGYNEQFF
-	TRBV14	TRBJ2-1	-	TGTGCCAGCAGCCGGGGGAGGAATGAGCAGTTCTTC	CASSRGRNEQFF
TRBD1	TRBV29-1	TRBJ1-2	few	TGCAGCGTGATGAGTGGGGACAGAGGGGATGGCTACACCTTC	CSVMSGDRGDGYTF
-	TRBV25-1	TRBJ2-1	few	TGTGCCAGCAGTGTCCTACCGACCAATGAGCAGTTCTTC	CASSVLPTNEQFF